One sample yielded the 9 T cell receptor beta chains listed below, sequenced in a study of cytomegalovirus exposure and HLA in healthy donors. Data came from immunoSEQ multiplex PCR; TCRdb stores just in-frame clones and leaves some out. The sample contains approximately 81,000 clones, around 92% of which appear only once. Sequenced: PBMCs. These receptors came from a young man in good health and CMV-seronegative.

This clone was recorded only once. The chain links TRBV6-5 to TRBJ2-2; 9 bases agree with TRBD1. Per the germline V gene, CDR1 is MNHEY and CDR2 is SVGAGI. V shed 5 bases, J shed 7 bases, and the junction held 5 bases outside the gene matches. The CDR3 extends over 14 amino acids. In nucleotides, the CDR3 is TGTGCCAGCAGTCACAGGGGGCCGGGCGGGGAGCTGTTTTTT. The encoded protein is CASSHRGPGGELFF.

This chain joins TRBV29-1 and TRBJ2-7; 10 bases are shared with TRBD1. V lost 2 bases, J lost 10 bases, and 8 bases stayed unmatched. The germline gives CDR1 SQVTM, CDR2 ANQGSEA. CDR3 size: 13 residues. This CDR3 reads CSVELGQGRIQYF. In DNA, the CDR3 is TGCAGCGTTGAACTGGGACAGGGGAGAATCCAGTACTTC.

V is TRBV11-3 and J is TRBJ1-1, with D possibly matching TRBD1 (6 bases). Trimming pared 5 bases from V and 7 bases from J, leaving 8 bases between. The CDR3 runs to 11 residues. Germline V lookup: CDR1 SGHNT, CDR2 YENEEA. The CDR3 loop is CASSVQGEAFF. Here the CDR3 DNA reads TGTGCCAGCAGCGTACAGGGTGAAGCTTTCTTT. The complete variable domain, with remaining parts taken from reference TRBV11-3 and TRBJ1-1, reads EAGVVQSPRYKIIEKKQPVAFWCNPISGHNTLYWYLQNLGQGPELLIRYENEEAVDDSQLPKDRFSAERLKGVDSTLKIQPAELGDSAVYLCASSVQGEAFFGQGTRLTVV.

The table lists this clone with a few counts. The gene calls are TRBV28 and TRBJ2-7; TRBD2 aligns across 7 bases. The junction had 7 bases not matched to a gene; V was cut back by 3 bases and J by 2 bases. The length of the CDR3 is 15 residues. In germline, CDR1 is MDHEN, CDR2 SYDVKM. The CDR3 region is CASSFGRAGAYEQYF. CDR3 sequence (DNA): TGTGCCAGCAGTTTCGGTCGGGCGGGAGCCTACGAGCAGTACTTC.

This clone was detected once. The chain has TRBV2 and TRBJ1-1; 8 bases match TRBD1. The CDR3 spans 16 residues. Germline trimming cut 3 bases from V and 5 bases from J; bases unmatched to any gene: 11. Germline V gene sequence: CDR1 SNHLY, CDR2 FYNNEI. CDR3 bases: TGTGCCAGCAGTGAGGGGCAGGGGGCCCTCTGGACTGAAGCTTTCTTT. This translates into CASSEGQGALWTEAFF.

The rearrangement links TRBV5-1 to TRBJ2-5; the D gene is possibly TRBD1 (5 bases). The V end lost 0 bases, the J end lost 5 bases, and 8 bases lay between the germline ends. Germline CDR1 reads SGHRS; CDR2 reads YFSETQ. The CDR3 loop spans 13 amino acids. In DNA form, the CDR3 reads TGCGCCAGCAGCTTGGGACAGTGGGAGACCCAGTACTTC. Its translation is CASSLGQWETQYF.

CDR3 nucleotide sequence: TGTGCCAGTAGTCCCACCGCTACCGGGACAGGGGGAACCCTGTGGACCTTC. Translation gives CASSPTATGTGGTLWTF. The V and J genes are TRBV19 and TRBJ1-2, with 11 bases fitting TRBD1. The V and J ends lost 5 bases and 14 bases, in that order; junction bases with no gene match: 22. The CDR3 is 17 residues long. The germline CDR1 and CDR2 sequences are LNHDA and SQIVND (reference sequence).

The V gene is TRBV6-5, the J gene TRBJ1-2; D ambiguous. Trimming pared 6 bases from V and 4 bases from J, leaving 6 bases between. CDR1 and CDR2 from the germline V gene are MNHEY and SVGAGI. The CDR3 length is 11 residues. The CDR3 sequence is CASSPGYGYTF. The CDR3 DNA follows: TGTGCCAGCAGCCCGGGCTATGGCTACACCTTC.

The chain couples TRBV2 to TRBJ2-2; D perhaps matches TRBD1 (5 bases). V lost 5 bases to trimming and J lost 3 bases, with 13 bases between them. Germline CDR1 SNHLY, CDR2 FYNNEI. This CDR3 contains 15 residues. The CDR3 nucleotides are TGTGCCAGCAGTTTTCAGGGTGGGGACACCGGGGAGCTGTTTTTT. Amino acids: CASSFQGGDTGELFF.